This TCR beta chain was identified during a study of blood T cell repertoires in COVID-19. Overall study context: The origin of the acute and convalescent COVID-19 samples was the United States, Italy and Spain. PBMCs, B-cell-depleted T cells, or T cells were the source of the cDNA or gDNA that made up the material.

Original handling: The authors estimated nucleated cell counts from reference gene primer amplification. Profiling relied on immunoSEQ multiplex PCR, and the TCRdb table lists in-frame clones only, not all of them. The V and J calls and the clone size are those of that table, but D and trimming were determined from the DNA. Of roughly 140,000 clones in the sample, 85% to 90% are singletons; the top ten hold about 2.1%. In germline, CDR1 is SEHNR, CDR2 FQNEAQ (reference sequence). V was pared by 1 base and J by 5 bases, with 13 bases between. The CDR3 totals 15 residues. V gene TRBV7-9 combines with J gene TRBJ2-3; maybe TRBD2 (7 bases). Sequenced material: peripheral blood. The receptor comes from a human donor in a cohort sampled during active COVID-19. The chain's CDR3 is CASSLVGGPEDTQYF. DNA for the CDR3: TGTGCCAGCAGCTTAGTGGGGGGGCCCGAAGATACGCAGTATTTT.